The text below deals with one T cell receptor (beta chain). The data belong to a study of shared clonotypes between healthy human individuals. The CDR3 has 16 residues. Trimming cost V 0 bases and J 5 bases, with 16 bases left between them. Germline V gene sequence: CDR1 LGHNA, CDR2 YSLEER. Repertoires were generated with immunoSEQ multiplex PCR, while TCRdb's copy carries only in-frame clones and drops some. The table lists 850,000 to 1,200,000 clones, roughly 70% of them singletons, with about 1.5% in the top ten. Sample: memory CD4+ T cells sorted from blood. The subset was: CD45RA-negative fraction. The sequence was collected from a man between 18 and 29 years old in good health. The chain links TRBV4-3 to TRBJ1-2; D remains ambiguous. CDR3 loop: CASSQDAAGKGYGYTF. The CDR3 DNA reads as TGCGCCAGCAGCCAAGATGCGGCAGGCAAAGGTTATGGCTACACCTTC.